The 13 T cell receptor beta chains listed next were all sequenced from one sample in a study of shared clonotypes between healthy human individuals. Profiled with immunoSEQ multiplex PCR; TCRdb holds only in-frame clones, not every one. The sample lists 980,000 or so clones, roughly 72% seen once, with approximately 1.5% in the top ten. The sequenced sample was memory CD4+ T cells sorted from blood. Indicated subset: CD45RA-negative fraction. The receptors were sampled from a man aged 18 to 30 in good health.

This rearrangement joins TRBV5-1 to TRBJ2-3, with 12 bases lining up with TRBD2. Germline assignment: CDR1 SGHRS and CDR2 YFSETQ. The length of the CDR3 is 15 residues. Trimming removed 1 base from V and 4 bases from J; junction bases left unmatched: 1. The CDR3 is CASSLRLAGADTQYF. The CDR3 DNA is TGCGCCAGCAGCTTGAGACTAGCGGGGGCAGATACGCAGTATTTT.

This clone was seen only a few times. The chain recombines TRBV5-5 with TRBJ2-7, with D maybe TRBD2 (5 bases). The CDR3 is made up of 15 amino acids. Trimming took off 7 bases at V and 0 bases at J, with 17 bases between the two ends. From germline, CDR1 is SGHKS and CDR2 YYEKEE (reference sequence). The CDR3 protein is CASPPRESSSYEQYF. DNA of the CDR3: TGTGCCAGCCCCCCGAGGGAGTCCAGCTCCTACGAGCAGTACTTC. The full variable domain, in which reference TRBV5-5 and TRBJ2-7 provide the parts outside the CDR3, is DAGVTQSPTHLIKTRGQQVTLRCSPISGHKSVSWYQQVLGQGPQFIFQYYEKEERGRGNFPDRFSARQFPNYSSELNVNALLLGDSALYLCASPPRESSSYEQYFGPGTRLTVT.

This clone was detected many times. This chain links TRBV27 with TRBJ2-5; 11 bases agree with TRBD2. This CDR3 has 15 residues. After removal of 6 bases from V and 7 bases from J, the junction contained 10 bases not matched to a gene. Germline V gene data show CDR1 as MNHEY and CDR2 as SMNVEV (reference sequence). The CDR3: CASSPTSGDFGTQYF. DNA of the CDR3: TGTGCCAGCAGCCCGACTAGCGGGGACTTTGGGACCCAGTACTTC.

The chain links TRBV30 to TRBJ2-5, with TRBD2 matching 8 bases. CDR3 length: 15 residues. The V gene's germline CDR1 is GTSNPN and CDR2 SVGIG (reference sequence). With V trimmed by 4 bases and J by 4 bases, 11 bases remained unmatched. The CDR3 nucleotides read TGTGCCTGGAATGCGTTAGCGGGAAAGCGAGAGACCCAGTACTTC. It yields the protein CAWNALAGKRETQYF. Using reference TRBV30 and TRBJ2-5 for the parts outside the CDR3, the full variable domain is SQTIHQWPATLVQPVGSPLSLECTVEGTSNPNLYWYRQAAGRGLQLLFYSVGIGQISSEVPQNLSASRPQDRQFILSSKKLLLSDSGFYLCAWNALAGKRETQYFGPGTRLLVL.

This clone was recorded once. The rearrangement joins TRBV19 to TRBJ1-2; 8 bases align to TRBD1. Germline V lookup: CDR1 LNHDA, CDR2 SQIVND (reference sequence). V lost 6 bases and J lost 5; bases outside the gene matches: 8. The CDR3 is 14 amino acids. CDR3 sequence reads: CASRSRDRLYGYTF. CDR3 nucleotides: TGTGCCAGTAGATCCCGGGACAGGCTATATGGCTACACCTTC.

The rearrangement joins TRBV6-5 to TRBJ2-5; D unresolved. V lost 9 bases and J lost 1, with 12 bases in between. This CDR3 comprises 13 residues. Germline CDR1 is MNHEY and CDR2 is SVGAGI. This chain's CDR3 is CASRVPGQETQYF. The DNA of the CDR3 is TGTGCCAGTCGCGTCCCGGGCCAAGAGACCCAGTACTTC.

The rearrangement links TRBV4-1 to TRBJ2-4, with 13 nucleotides matching TRBD2. CDR1 is MGHRA and CDR2 is YSYEKL in the germline V gene. The CDR3 consists of 18 residues. With 0 bases clipped from V and 8 bases from J, the junction kept 10 bases outside the gene matches. CDR3 loop: CASSQDWTSGSRRDIQYF. The CDR3 DNA reads TGCGCCAGCAGCCAAGATTGGACTAGCGGGAGTAGGAGAGACATTCAGTACTTC.

The sample holds a few counts of this clone. The chain carries TRBV5-4 and TRBJ2-4; D may be TRBD2 (5 bases). Germline values: CDR1 SGHNT, CDR2 YYREEE (reference sequence). There are 15 residues in the CDR3. The V end was cut by 4 bases, the J end by 4 bases, with 15 bases between. The CDR3 loop is CASSEDIRGKNIQYF. For the CDR3, the DNA is TGTGCCAGCAGCGAAGATATCCGGGGTAAAAACATTCAGTACTTC. Based on the CDR3 plus reference TRBV5-4 and TRBJ2-4, the full variable domain is ETGVTQSPTHLIKTRGQQVTLRCSSQSGHNTVSWYQQALGQGPQFIFQYYREEENGRGNFPPRFSGLQFPNYSSELNVNALELDDSALYLCASSEDIRGKNIQYFGAGTRLSVL.

V is TRBV5-1 and J is TRBJ1-2; 9 nucleotides match TRBD1. The V gene end was trimmed by 4 bases and the J gene end by 5 bases; junction bases not matched to a gene: 9. Germline V gene lookup returns CDR1 SGHRS and CDR2 YFSETQ. The CDR3 runs to 15 residues. The CDR3 coding sequence is TGCGCCAGCAGCCCAGATGGGGACAGGGTATATGGCTACACCTTC. It encodes CASSPDGDRVYGYTF.

The chain links TRBV19 to TRBJ2-7; weak D call: TRBD1 (5 bases). CDR1 is LNHDA and CDR2 is SQIVND in the germline V gene (reference sequence). The CDR3 is 17 residues long. The germline V and J ends were trimmed by 0 bases and 5 bases, with 20 bases remaining between them. The CDR3 is CASSIEGAQLGRNEQYF. CDR3 DNA: TGTGCCAGTAGTATAGAAGGGGCCCAGCTGGGTAGGAACGAGCAGTACTTC.

CDR3 bases: TGTGCCAGCAGACGTCAGAATAATTCACCCCTCCACTTT. Its translation is CASRRQNNSPLHF. This chain uses TRBV2 with TRBJ1-6; D is unclear. The CDR3 is made up of 13 amino acids. Trimming shortened V by 6 bases and J by 5 bases, and 8 bases separated the two germline ends. In germline, CDR1 is SNHLY, CDR2 FYNNEI. Together with reference TRBV2 and TRBJ1-6, the CDR3 gives the full variable domain: EPEVTQTPSHQVTQMGQEVILRCVPISNHLYFYWYRQILGQKVEFLVSFYNNEISEKSEIFDDQFSVERPDGSNFTLKIRSTKLEDSAMYFCASRRQNNSPLHFGNGTRLTVT.

The V and J genes are TRBV18 and TRBJ2-2; TRBD1 matches at 11 bases. The CDR3 consists of 16 residues. Germline V gene sequence: CDR1 KGHSH, CDR2 LQKENI. Trimming removed 5 bases from V and 6 bases from J; junction bases left unmatched: 8. In DNA form, the CDR3 reads TGTGCCAGCTCATCTTGGACAGGGGGCTTGGCCGGGGAGCTGTTTTTT. Translating gives CASSSWTGGLAGELFF.

The V and J genes are TRBV9 and TRBJ1-4; D unclear. The V and J ends lost 0 bases and 5 bases respectively, with 11 bases between them. The CDR3 runs to 15 residues. Germline CDR1 is SGDLS and CDR2 is YYNGEE. The CDR3 DNA reads as TGTGCCAGCAGCGTAGACCCCGGGGTGAATGAAAAACTGTTTTTT. Translated: CASSVDPGVNEKLFF.